The rows below give T cell receptor beta chains drawn from one sample of a study of shared clonotypes between healthy human individuals. Clones were sequenced by immunoSEQ multiplex PCR, and TCRdb holds only the in-frame ones, with some missing. The sample consists of about 2 million clones, 85% to 95% of them appearing once. The sample taken for sequencing was naive CD8+ T cells sorted from blood. These receptor sequences come from a man between 18 and 29 years old in good health. CDR3s include the opening cysteine and the closing phenylalanine or tryptophan. Each record gives: CDR3 protein, CDR3 DNA, D gene, CDR3 length, V gene, J gene, clone size. D genes are given only for firm matches. Rows give clone size only sometimes, using once, few, many, or a class for an expanded clone.

CDR3: CASSYKENYGYTF
DNA: TGTGCCAGCAGTTATAAGGAAAACTATGGCTACACCTTC
D: NA
length: 13
V: TRBV10-3
J: TRBJ1-2
size: NA

CDR3: CASSAGTLTAGELFF
DNA: TGTGCCAGCAGTGCGGGGACACTGACGGCCGGGGAGCTGTTTTTT
D: NA
length: 15
V: TRBV27
J: TRBJ2-2
size: NA

CDR3: CATSASGQSYEQYF
DNA: TGTGCCACCAGCGCCTCGGGACAAAGCTACGAGCAGTACTTC
D: NA
length: 14
V: TRBV15
J: TRBJ2-7
size: NA

CDR3: CSVDLTGASTDTQYF
DNA: TGCAGCGTTGATCTTACCGGAGCTAGCACAGATACGCAGTATTTT
D: NA
length: 15
V: TRBV29-1
J: TRBJ2-3
size: NA

CDR3: CSAADYEQYF
DNA: TGCAGTGCTGCAGACTACGAGCAGTACTTC
D: NA
length: 10
V: TRBV20-1
J: TRBJ2-7
size: NA

CDR3: CASSQVGGNTIYF
DNA: TGCGCCAGCAGCCAAGTGGGGGGAAACACCATATATTTT
D: NA
length: 13
V: TRBV4-1
J: TRBJ1-3
size: NA

CDR3: CASSVGLSAGGSYEQYF
DNA: TGTGCCAGCAGCGTAGGGCTCTCGGCAGGGGGCTCCTACGAGCAGTACTTC
D: TRBD1
length: 17
V: TRBV9
J: TRBJ2-7
size: NA

CDR3: CASREGPEAFF
DNA: TGTGCCAGCAGAGAAGGCCCTGAAGCTTTCTTT
D: NA
length: 11
V: TRBV6-5
J: TRBJ1-1
size: NA

CDR3: CASSLTGTSGRGSDTQYF
DNA: TGTGCCAGCAGCTTAACCGGGACTAGCGGGAGGGGATCAGATACGCAGTATTTT
D: TRBD2
length: 18
V: TRBV9
J: TRBJ2-3
size: once

CDR3: CASSVDPGPDYGYTF
DNA: TGTGCCAGCAGCGTAGATCCGGGGCCGGACTATGGCTACACCTTC
D: NA
length: 15
V: TRBV9
J: TRBJ1-2
size: NA